Described below is a single T cell receptor beta chain sequence and its context. These data come from a study of blood T cell repertoires in COVID-19. The wider study: Italy, Spain and the United States were the sources of the convalescent and acute COVID-19 samples.

Clones were read by immunoSEQ multiplex PCR, and TCRdb kept only the in-frame ones, dropping some. Among approximately 380,000 clones listed, around 89% were seen once. Participants spanned ages 18 to 89 years and resided in over 20 US areas. Cohort 3 recovered donors had two negative PCRs, clearance, or symptom resolution. This sequence was found in a woman aged 18-29 years who had recovered from COVID-19. The material sequenced was PBMCs or T cells enriched from blood (not recorded which).

The CDR3 DNA reads TGTGCCAGCAGTCCTGTGGATAGCGGGGGTATCCGGGAGACCCAGTACTTC. Amino acid sequence: CASSPVDSGGIRETQYF. The rearrangement joins TRBV7-6 to TRBJ2-5, with 9 positions matching TRBD2. Looked up from germline, CDR1 is SGHVS and CDR2 is FNYEAQ. The CDR3 has 17 amino acids. V lost 6 bases and J lost 5; bases outside the gene matches: 16.